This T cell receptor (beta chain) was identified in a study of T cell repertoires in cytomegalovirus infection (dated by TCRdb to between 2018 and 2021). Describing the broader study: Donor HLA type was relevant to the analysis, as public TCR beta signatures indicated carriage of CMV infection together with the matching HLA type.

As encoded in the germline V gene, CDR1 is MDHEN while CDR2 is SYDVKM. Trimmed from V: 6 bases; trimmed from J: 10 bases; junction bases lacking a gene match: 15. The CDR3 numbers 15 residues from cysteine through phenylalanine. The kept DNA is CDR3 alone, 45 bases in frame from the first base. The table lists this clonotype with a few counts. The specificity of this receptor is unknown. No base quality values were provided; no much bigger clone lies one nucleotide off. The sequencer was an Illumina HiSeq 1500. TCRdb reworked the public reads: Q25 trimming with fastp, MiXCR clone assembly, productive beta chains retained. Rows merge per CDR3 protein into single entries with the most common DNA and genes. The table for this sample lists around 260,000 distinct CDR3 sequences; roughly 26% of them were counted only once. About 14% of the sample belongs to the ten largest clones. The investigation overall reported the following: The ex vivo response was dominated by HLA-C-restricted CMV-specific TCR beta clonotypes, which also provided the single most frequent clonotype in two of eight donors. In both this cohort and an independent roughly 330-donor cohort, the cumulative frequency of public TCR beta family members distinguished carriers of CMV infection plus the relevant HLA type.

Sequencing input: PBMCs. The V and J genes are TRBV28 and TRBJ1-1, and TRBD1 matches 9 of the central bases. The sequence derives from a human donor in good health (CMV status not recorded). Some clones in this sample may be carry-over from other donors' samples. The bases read TGTGCCAGCAGCTTCTATGGCTCTACAGGGGGCAGAGCTTTCTTT. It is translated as CASSFYGSTGGRAFF.